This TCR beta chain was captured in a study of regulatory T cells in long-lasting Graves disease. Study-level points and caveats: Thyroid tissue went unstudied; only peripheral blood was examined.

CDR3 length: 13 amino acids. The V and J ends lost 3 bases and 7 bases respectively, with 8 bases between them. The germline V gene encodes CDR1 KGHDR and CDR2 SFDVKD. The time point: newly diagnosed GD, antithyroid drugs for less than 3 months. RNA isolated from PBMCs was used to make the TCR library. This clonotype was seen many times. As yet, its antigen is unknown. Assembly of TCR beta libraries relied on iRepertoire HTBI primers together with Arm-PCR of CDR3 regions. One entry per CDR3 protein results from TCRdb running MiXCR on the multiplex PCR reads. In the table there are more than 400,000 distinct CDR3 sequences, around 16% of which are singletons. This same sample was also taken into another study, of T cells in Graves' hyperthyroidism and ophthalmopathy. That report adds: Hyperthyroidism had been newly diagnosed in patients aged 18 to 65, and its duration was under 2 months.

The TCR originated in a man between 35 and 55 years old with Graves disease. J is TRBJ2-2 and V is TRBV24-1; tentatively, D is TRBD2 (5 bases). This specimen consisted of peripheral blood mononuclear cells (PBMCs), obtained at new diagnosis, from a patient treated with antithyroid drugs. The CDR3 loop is CATSDPGNGELFF. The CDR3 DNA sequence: TGTGCCACCAGTGATCCCGGGAACGGGGAGCTGTTTTTT.